This T cell receptor (beta chain) was sequenced for a study of T cell changes during pregnancy in multiple sclerosis. The CDR3 is made up of 15 amino acids. Germline CDR1 is MNHEY and CDR2 is SMNVEV (reference sequence). The V end was cut by 4 bases, the J end by 2 bases, with 9 bases between. Clones were sequenced by immunoSEQ multiplex PCR, and TCRdb holds only the in-frame ones, with some missing. This table has 50,000 or so clones, approximately 90% appearing once. The sequencing here drew on CD8+ T cells from peripheral blood mononuclear cells, taken in the second trimester of pregnancy. The chain recombines TRBV27 with TRBJ2-6; weak D call: TRBD2 (5 bases). This TCR was sampled from a female donor with multiple sclerosis, enrolled in a pregnancy study. The CDR3 coding sequence is TGTGCCAGCAGTTATATCGGGGCTGGGGCCAACGTCCTGACTTTC. Translating it yields CASSYIGAGANVLTF.